Described below is a single T cell receptor (beta chain) sequence and its context. The antigen is not known. These data belong to a study of cytomegalovirus exposure and HLA in healthy donors. Findings and caveats of the study: Many donors shared some public TCRs, even though most TCR sequences were rare.

Per the germline V gene, CDR1 is SGHTA and CDR2 is FQGNSA. This CDR3 is built from 20 residues. V was cut by 0 bases and J by 0 bases, with 20 bases left in between. Primers: 60 Vbeta forward and 13 Jbeta reverse. Produced via immunoSEQ multiplex PCR; TCRdb's table is partial and in-frame only. The sample gives 95,000 or so clones, around 81% of which show up once; about 4.4% is in the top ten. This TCR was sampled from a woman in her seventies in good health and CMV-seropositive. Sequencing was carried out using PBMCs. The chain links TRBV7-2 to TRBJ2-2, with D maybe TRBD2 (7 bases). The CDR3 loop is CASSLALVGASGANTGELFF. In nucleotides, the CDR3 is TGTGCCAGCAGCTTAGCGCTGGTGGGGGCTAGCGGCGCGAACACCGGGGAGCTGTTTTTT.